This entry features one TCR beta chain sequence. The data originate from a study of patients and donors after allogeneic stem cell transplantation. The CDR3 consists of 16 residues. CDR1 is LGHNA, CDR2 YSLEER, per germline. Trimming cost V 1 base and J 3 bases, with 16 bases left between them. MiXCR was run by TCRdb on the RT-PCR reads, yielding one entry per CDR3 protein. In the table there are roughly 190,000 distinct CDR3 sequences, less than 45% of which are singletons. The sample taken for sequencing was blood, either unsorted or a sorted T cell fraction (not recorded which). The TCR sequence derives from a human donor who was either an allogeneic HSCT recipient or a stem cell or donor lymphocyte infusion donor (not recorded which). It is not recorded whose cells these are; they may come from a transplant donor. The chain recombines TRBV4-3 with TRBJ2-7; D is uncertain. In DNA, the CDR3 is TGCGCCAGCAGCCAAGTTGGCGAAAAGGGCTTCTACGAGCAGTACTTC. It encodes CASSQVGEKGFYEQYF.